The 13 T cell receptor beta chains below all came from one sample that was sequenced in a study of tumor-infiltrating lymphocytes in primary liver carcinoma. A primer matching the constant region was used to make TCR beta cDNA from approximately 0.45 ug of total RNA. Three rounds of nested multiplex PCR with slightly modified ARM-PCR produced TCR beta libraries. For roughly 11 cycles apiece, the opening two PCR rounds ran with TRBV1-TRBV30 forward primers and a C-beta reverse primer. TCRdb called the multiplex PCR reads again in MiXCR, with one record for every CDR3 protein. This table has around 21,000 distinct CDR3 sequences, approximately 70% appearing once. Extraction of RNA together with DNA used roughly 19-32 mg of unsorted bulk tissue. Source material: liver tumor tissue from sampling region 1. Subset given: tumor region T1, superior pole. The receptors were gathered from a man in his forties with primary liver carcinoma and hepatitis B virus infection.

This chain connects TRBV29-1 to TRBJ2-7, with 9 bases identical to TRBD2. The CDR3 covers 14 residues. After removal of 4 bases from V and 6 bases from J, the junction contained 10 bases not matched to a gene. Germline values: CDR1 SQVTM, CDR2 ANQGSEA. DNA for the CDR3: TGCAGCGTTGCTGCTAGCGGGACTGAAGCCGAGCAGTACTTC. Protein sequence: CSVAASGTEAEQYF.

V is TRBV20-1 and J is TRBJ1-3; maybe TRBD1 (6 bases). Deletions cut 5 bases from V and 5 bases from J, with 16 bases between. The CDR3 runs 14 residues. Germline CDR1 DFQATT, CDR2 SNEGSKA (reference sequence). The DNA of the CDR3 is TGCAGTGCTGTTGCAGGGGAGGCAAGAAACACCATATATTTT. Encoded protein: CSAVAGEARNTIYF.

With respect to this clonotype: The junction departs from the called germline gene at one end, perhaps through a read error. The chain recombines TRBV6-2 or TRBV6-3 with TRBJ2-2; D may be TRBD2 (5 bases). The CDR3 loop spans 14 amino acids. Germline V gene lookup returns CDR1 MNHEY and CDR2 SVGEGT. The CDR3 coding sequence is TGTGCTTGCAGTTACCCGGGGTCCCCCGGGGAGCCGTTTTTT. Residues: CACSYPGSPGEPFF.

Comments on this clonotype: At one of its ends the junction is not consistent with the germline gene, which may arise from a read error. CDR3 sequence (DNA): TGCGCCAGCGAACCAGTCTGGGGTGTCACAGATACGCATTATTTT. It encodes CASEPVWGVTDTHYF. The genes are TRBV5-1 and TRBJ2-3; D gene ambiguous. Per germline, CDR1 SGHRS and CDR2 YFSETQ. The CDR3 is 15 residues long.

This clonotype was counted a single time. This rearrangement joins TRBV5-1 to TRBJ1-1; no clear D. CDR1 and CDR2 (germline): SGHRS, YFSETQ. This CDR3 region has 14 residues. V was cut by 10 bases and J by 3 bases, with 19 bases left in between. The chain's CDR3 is CACIFWTEDTEAFF. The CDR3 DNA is TGCGCCTGCATCTTCTGGACGGAGGACACTGAAGCTTTCTTT. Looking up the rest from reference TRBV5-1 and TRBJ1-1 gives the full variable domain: KAGVTQTPRYLIKTRGQQVTLSCSPISGHRSVSWYQQTPGQGLQFLFEYFSETQRNKGNFPGRFSGRQFSNSRSEMNVSTLELGDSALYLCACIFWTEDTEAFFGQGTRLTVV.

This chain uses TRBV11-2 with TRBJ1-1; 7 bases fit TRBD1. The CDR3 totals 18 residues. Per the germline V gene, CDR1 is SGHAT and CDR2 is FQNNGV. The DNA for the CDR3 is TGTACTAGCAGTCGAGGGGGCGCAGGTCCTTGGGGGAACACTGAAGCTTTCTTT. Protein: CTSSRGGAGPWGNTEAFF.

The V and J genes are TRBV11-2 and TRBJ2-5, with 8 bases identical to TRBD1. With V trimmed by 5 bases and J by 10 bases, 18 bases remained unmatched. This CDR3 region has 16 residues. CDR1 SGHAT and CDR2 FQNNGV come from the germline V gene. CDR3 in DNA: TGTGCCAGCAGCATAACAGCAGGGGGCTCGGGGGTGATCCAGTACTTC. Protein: CASSITAGGSGVIQYF.

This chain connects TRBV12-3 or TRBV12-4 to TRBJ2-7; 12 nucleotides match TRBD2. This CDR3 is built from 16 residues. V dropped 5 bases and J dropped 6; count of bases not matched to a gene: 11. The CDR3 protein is CASSPRTSGKVSEQYF. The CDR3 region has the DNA TGTGCCAGCAGTCCGCGGACTAGCGGGAAAGTCAGCGAGCAGTACTTC.

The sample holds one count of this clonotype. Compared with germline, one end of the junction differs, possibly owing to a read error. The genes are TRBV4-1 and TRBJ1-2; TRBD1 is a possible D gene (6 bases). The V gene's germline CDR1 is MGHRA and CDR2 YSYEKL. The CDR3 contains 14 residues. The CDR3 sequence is CASRQGDMNYGYIF. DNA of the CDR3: TGCGCCAGCCGCCAAGGGGACATGAACTATGGCTACATCTTC.

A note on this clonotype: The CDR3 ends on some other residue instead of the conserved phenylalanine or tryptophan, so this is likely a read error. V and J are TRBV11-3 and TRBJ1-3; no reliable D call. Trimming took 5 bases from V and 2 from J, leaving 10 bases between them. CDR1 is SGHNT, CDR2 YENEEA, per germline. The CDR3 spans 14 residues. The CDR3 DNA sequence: TGTGCCAGCAGCCTATACGGGGCTGGAAACACCATATATCTC. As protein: CASSLYGAGNTIYL.

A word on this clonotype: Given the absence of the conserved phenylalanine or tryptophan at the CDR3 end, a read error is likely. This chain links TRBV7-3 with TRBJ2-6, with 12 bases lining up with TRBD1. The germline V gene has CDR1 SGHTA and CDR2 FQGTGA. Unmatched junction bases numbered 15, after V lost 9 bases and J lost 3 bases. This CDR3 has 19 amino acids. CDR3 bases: TGTGCCAGTAGCCAATCTCCGGGACAGGGGGCGCTTGGGGCCAACGTCCTGACTTTA. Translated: CASSQSPGQGALGANVLTL.

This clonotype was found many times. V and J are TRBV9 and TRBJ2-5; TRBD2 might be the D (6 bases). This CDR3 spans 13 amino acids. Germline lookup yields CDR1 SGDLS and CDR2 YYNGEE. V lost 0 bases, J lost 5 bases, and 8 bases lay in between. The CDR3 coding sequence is TGTGCCAGCAGCGTAGGACTAGTGGAGACCCAGTACTTC. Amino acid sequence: CASSVGLVETQYF.

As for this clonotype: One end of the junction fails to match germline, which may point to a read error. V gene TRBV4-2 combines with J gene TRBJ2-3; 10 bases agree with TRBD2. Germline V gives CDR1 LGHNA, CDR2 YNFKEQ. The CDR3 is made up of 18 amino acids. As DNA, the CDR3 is TGTCCCAGCAGCCATGTAGCGCTTCTAGCGGGAGCGACAGATACGCAGTATTTT. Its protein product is CPSSHVALLAGATDTQYF.